These 25 T cell receptor beta chains share one sample of origin, sequenced in a study of blood T cell repertoires in COVID-19. Profiled with immunoSEQ multiplex PCR; TCRdb holds only in-frame clones, not every one. The data hold some 200,000 clones, with around 88% observed a single time. The specimen sequenced was peripheral blood. Receptors were obtained from a young man with active or convalescent COVID-19.

The chain carries TRBV19 and TRBJ2-1; TRBD2 matches 8 bases. The CDR3 covers 16 residues. Germline V CDR1 and CDR2: LNHDA, SQIVND (reference sequence). J gave up 0 bases and V 3 bases, and 4 bases lay outside the gene matches. CDR3 in DNA: TGTGCCAGTAGTATGGCTAGCGGGCGCTCCTACAATGAGCAGTTCTTC. Protein product: CASSMASGRSYNEQFF.

This clone was counted a single time. In nucleotides, the CDR3 is TGTGCCAGTAGTGGGACTAGCGGGACTGTCGAGACCCAGTACTTC. Amino acids: CASSGTSGTVETQYF. The V call is TRBV19, the J call TRBJ2-5; the match to TRBD2 covers 13 bases. The junction had 5 bases not matched to a gene; V was cut back by 5 bases and J by 5 bases. CDR1 and CDR2 (germline): LNHDA, SQIVND (reference sequence). There are 15 residues in the CDR3.

CDR3 loop: CASSGWAGGGADTQYF. CDR3 DNA: TGTGCCAGCAGCGGGTGGGCCGGGGGAGGAGCGGATACGCAGTATTTT. V is TRBV9 and J is TRBJ2-3; tentative D call: TRBD2 (6 bases). The germline gives CDR1 SGDLS, CDR2 YYNGEE. V lost 3 bases to trimming and J lost 6 bases, with 20 bases between them. The CDR3 is 16 residues long.

The rearrangement links TRBV7-9 to TRBJ2-1; 14 bases align to TRBD2. The germline CDR1 and CDR2 sequences are SEHNR and FQNEAQ (reference sequence). There are 19 residues in the CDR3. The J segment lost 3 bases and the V segment lost 0 bases, leaving 7 bases of the junction unmatched. This chain's CDR3 is CASSLAPTSGRGNYNEQFF. The CDR3 coding sequence is TGTGCCAGCAGCTTAGCCCCGACTAGCGGGAGGGGGAACTACAATGAGCAGTTCTTC.

The chain carries TRBV7-2 and TRBJ2-1; TRBD2 is a possible D gene (5 bases). The V gene lost 4 bases and the J gene lost 3 bases, with 13 bases spanning the gap. The CDR3 is 15 residues long. Germline V gene sequence: CDR1 SGHTA, CDR2 FQGNSA. CDR3 sequence: CASSSSPTGYNEQFF. The DNA of the CDR3 is TGTGCCAGCAGCTCTAGCCCGACGGGCTACAATGAGCAGTTCTTC. Complete variable domain (other parts from reference TRBV7-2 and TRBJ2-1): GAGVSQSPSNKVTEKGKDVELRCDPISGHTALYWYRQSLGQGLEFLIYFQGNSAPDKSGLPSDRFSAERTGGSVSTLTIQRTQQEDSAVYLCASSSSPTGYNEQFFGPGTRLTVL.

The gene calls are TRBV7-6 and TRBJ2-7, with 9 positions matching TRBD2. Per germline, CDR1 SGHVS and CDR2 FNYEAQ. The CDR3 is made up of 16 amino acids. With V trimmed by 1 base and J by 6 bases, 10 bases remained unmatched. The CDR3 reads CASSLVPGLAAREQYF. The CDR3 DNA reads TGTGCCAGCAGCTTAGTACCGGGACTAGCCGCCCGCGAGCAGTACTTC.

With respect to this clone: A junction end diverges from the germline sequence, so it may reflect a read error. J is TRBJ2-3 and V is TRBV7-7; 9 bases match TRBD1. CDR3 length equals 15 residues. Germline CDR1 SSHAT, CDR2 FNYEAQ (reference sequence). The CDR3 spells CASSPGTGSTDTQYF. The CDR3 DNA sequence: TGTGCTAGCAGCCCCGGGACAGGGAGCACAGATACGCAGTATTTT.

V is TRBV19 and J is TRBJ2-7; TRBD1 is a possible D gene (6 bases). Trimming took off 5 bases at V and 3 bases at J, with 8 bases between the two ends. The CDR3 is made up of 12 amino acids. Germline lookup yields CDR1 LNHDA and CDR2 SQIVND (reference sequence). CDR3 bases: TGTGCCAGTAGTGTGACAGGCTACGAGCAGTACTTC. Amino acid sequence: CASSVTGYEQYF.

The table lists this clone with a few counts. The J gene is TRBJ1-2, the V gene TRBV6-1, with D unclear. There are 14 residues in the CDR3. Germline CDR1 MNHNS, CDR2 SASEGT. V lost 2 bases and J 3 bases, leaving 10 bases between the germline ends. The CDR3 coding sequence is TGTGCCAGCAGTGAAATGGAGGATTACTATGGCTACACCTTC. It translates to CASSEMEDYYGYTF.

The chain joins TRBV3-1 (or the pseudogene TRBV3-2) to TRBJ1-2; D remains ambiguous. V was trimmed by 1 base and J by 4 bases, leaving 10 bases between them. This CDR3 comprises 14 residues. Germline V gene lookup returns CDR1 LGHDT and CDR2 YNNKEL (reference sequence). The CDR3 loop is CASSQAGKPYGYTF. DNA for the CDR3: TGTGCCAGCAGCCAAGCGGGGAAACCCTATGGCTACACCTTC.

The chain links TRBV5-4 to TRBJ2-2; TRBD1 matches at 9 bases. V lost 4 bases and J lost 3; bases outside the gene matches: 4. Germline V gives CDR1 SGHNT, CDR2 YYREEE (reference sequence). The length of the CDR3 is 15 residues. The CDR3 nucleotides are TGTGCCAGCAGCAAGGACAGGGGAGACACCGGGGAGCTGTTTTTT. It codes for CASSKDRGDTGELFF.

This chain links TRBV4-2 with TRBJ2-1, with a possible D match to TRBD2 (5 bases). Trimming took off 3 bases at V and 5 bases at J, with 11 bases between the two ends. The CDR3 runs 14 residues. The germline gives CDR1 LGHNA, CDR2 YNFKEQ. The CDR3 DNA reads TGTGCCAGCAGCCACGCCCGGCGGGACAATGAGCAGTTCTTC. It codes for CASSHARRDNEQFF.

Only a few counts were recorded for this clone. The J gene is TRBJ1-1, the V gene TRBV5-1, with D possibly being TRBD1 (5 bases). The CDR3 spans 14 residues. V was pared by 4 bases and J by 7 bases, with 17 bases between. CDR1 is SGHRS and CDR2 is YFSETQ in the germline V gene. For the CDR3, the DNA is TGCGCCAGCAGCCCTGGATATAGGGGTAGTGAAGCTTTCTTT. Protein sequence: CASSPGYRGSEAFF.

This rearrangement joins TRBV9 to TRBJ2-1; 10 bases match TRBD2. The CDR3 totals 16 residues. Trimming took 0 bases from V and 6 from J; bases not matched to a gene: 6. Germline V lookup: CDR1 SGDLS, CDR2 YYNGEE. This CDR3 reads CASSVGLAGVFNEQFF. The CDR3 region has the DNA TGTGCCAGCAGCGTAGGGCTAGCGGGAGTGTTCAATGAGCAGTTCTTC.

The chain couples TRBV18 to TRBJ1-1; the D gene is possibly TRBD1 (5 bases). The CDR3 has 15 residues. CDR1 is KGHSH, CDR2 LQKENI, per germline. Trimming stripped 3 bases from V and 4 bases from J, with 15 bases between. The CDR3 is CASSPQAGTSTEAFF. The CDR3 DNA is TGTGCCAGCTCACCCCAAGCGGGGACTAGCACTGAAGCTTTCTTT.

The chain combines TRBV18 with TRBJ2-5, with TRBD2 identical over 13 bases. Germline V lookup: CDR1 KGHSH, CDR2 LQKENI. This CDR3 comprises 14 residues. Unmatched junction bases numbered 2, after V lost 4 bases and J lost 6 bases. The CDR3 DNA reads as TGTGCCAGCTCACAGACTAGCGGGAGGAAGACCCAGTACTTC. This translates into CASSQTSGRKTQYF.

The gene calls are TRBV28 and TRBJ1-1; D is unresolved. Trimming removed 4 bases from V and 1 base from J, with 16 bases in between. This CDR3 has 16 residues. Germline lookup yields CDR1 MDHEN and CDR2 SYDVKM. CDR3 residues: CASSSRALRGNTEAFF. CDR3 DNA sequence: TGTGCCAGCAGTTCCCGGGCCCTCCGGGGGAACACTGAAGCTTTCTTT.

The CDR3 is CASSDSFSGRGKEDTQYF. CDR3 DNA sequence: TGTGCCAGCAGCGACTCCTTTAGCGGGAGAGGGAAGGAAGATACGCAGTATTTT. The V gene is TRBV2, the J gene TRBJ2-3; 9 nucleotides match TRBD2. The germline gives CDR1 SNHLY, CDR2 FYNNEI. This CDR3 is 18 amino acids long. V trimming: 6 bases; J trimming: 5 bases; junction bases outside the gene matches: 18.

This chain joins TRBV29-1 and TRBJ2-1; TRBD2 matches 13 bases. The length of the CDR3 is 16 residues. V shed 6 bases, J shed 3 bases, and the junction held 8 bases outside the gene matches. CDR1 and CDR2 from the germline V gene are SQVTM and ANQGSEA. The CDR3 nucleotides read TGCAGCGTCCGCCCCGGGACTAGCGGGATCTACAATGAGCAGTTCTTC. This encodes CSVRPGTSGIYNEQFF.

V usage is TRBV7-9 and J usage is TRBJ1-3; D gene unclear. The V and J ends lost 2 bases and 0 bases respectively, with 11 bases between them. CDR1 and CDR2 from the germline V gene are SEHNR and FQNEAQ (reference sequence). This CDR3 region has 16 residues. The CDR3 protein is CASSLNLQFSGNTIYF. DNA of the CDR3: TGTGCCAGCAGCTTAAATTTACAGTTCTCTGGAAACACCATATATTTT.

The chain employs TRBV6-5 and TRBJ2-2; 8 nucleotides match TRBD1. Germline CDR1 and CDR2: MNHEY and SVGAGI. The CDR3 is made up of 14 amino acids. V gave up 5 bases and J gave up 7 bases; unmatched junction bases: 6. This CDR3 reads CASSPRDRNGELFF. In nucleotides, the CDR3 is TGTGCCAGCAGTCCCCGGGACAGGAACGGGGAGCTGTTTTTT.

For this clone: Additional DNA sequences in this sample encode the identical CDR3. J is TRBJ1-3 and V is TRBV14; unclear D gene. CDR3 length equals 15 residues. Trimming shortened V by 1 base and J by 3 bases, and 10 bases separated the two germline ends. Germline values: CDR1 SGHDN, CDR2 FVKESK. CDR3 amino acids: CASSQVRTSGNTIYF. The DNA for the CDR3 is TGTGCCAGCAGCCAAGTAAGGACTAGTGGAAACACCATATATTTT.

This chain links TRBV18 with TRBJ2-6, with 7 bases identical to TRBD1. The CDR3 consists of 17 residues. Unmatched junction bases numbered 5, after V lost 3 bases and J lost 0 bases. Germline V gene sequence: CDR1 KGHSH, CDR2 LQKENI. DNA of the CDR3: TGTGCCAGCTCACCTCGGACAGGTAGCTCTGGGGCCAACGTCCTGACTTTC. Protein: CASSPRTGSSGANVLTF.

J is TRBJ2-2 and V is TRBV18; no definite D call. This CDR3 has 15 amino acids. CDR1 is KGHSH and CDR2 is LQKENI in the germline V gene. The V gene lost 2 bases and the J gene lost 2 bases, with 9 bases spanning the gap. In DNA form, the CDR3 reads TGTGCCAGCTCACCATTTACCAGTAACACCGGGGAGCTGTTTTTT. Encoded protein: CASSPFTSNTGELFF. The entire variable domain, with the rest obtained from reference TRBV18 and TRBJ2-2, is as follows: NAGVMQNPRHLVRRRGQEARLRCSPMKGHSHVYWYRQLPEEGLKFMVYLQKENIIDESGMPKERFSAEFPKEGPSILRIQQVVRGDSAAYFCASSPFTSNTGELFFGEGSRLTVL.

This clone has only one observation. V gene TRBV6-5 combines with J gene TRBJ1-1; 9 bases map to TRBD1. This CDR3 region has 12 residues. Germline lookup yields CDR1 MNHEY and CDR2 SVGAGI. V was clipped by 6 bases and J by 10 bases; unmatched bases: 6. In DNA, the CDR3 is TGTGCCAGCAGGGACAGGGGATTCGGAGCTTTCTTT. Protein product: CASRDRGFGAFF.